What follows are 8 T cell receptor beta chains derived from one specimen sequenced in a study of post-analysis software for immune sequencing data. Overall study results and limits: Roughly five TRBV segments appeared more often in patients than in controls, and TRBV5-6, TRBV5-1 and TRBV20-1 were among these.

The TCR beta cDNA libraries contained unique molecular identifiers. Each CDR3 protein gets one entry after TCRdb re-called the PCR reads with MiXCR. The sample records roughly 200,000 distinct CDR3 sequences, 25% to 35% being singletons. Their antigens are not known. The sample taken for sequencing was blood. Source of these receptors: a girl aged 2-17 years with multiple sclerosis.

This clonotype appeared many times. The chain links TRBV10-3 to TRBJ2-3, with D perhaps being TRBD1 or TRBD2 (6 bases each). The CDR3 spans 15 residues. The germline CDR1 and CDR2 sequences are ENHRY and SYGVKD. V gave up 3 bases and J gave up 6 bases, with 16 bases separating them. The CDR3 DNA reads as TGTGCCATCAGTGATTCGGTAGGGGGGATTGATACGCAGTATTTT. It is translated as CAISDSVGGIDTQYF.

CDR3 sequence reads: CASSRGQGATQPQHF. The CDR3 coding sequence is TGTGCCAGCAGCCGTGGACAGGGCGCGACCCAGCCCCAGCATTTT. This chain uses TRBV6-5 with TRBJ1-5; 8 nucleotides line up with TRBD1. CDR1 and CDR2 (germline): MNHEY, SVGAGI. V dropped 6 bases and J dropped 7; count of bases not matched to a gene: 11. The CDR3 runs to 15 residues.

This sequence joins TRBV12-3 or TRBV12-4 and TRBJ2-1, with 7 bases that match TRBD2. The CDR3 length is 15 residues. The V segment lost 6 bases and the J segment 5 bases; nucleotides outside the gene matches: 10. CDR3 nucleotides: TGTGCCAGCAGCCCTACTAGCGTTGGGGACAATGAGCAGTTCTTC. This encodes CASSPTSVGDNEQFF.

This clonotype has ten or more counts. The chain combines TRBV28 with TRBJ2-1; TRBD2 matches 12 bases. Germline values: CDR1 MDHEN, CDR2 SYDVKM. Germline trimming cut 6 bases from V and 1 base from J; bases unmatched to any gene: 1. The CDR3 consists of 15 residues. The CDR3 loop is CASRTSGRSYNEQFF. In DNA, the CDR3 is TGTGCCAGCAGGACTAGCGGGAGATCCTACAATGAGCAGTTCTTC.

This clonotype was recorded at least ten times. The gene calls are TRBV2 and TRBJ2-7; 11 nucleotides agree with TRBD1. Germline V gene data show CDR1 as SNHLY and CDR2 as FYNNEI. This CDR3 spans 15 amino acids. V was pared by 8 bases and J by 4 bases, with 10 bases of the junction left unmatched. As DNA, the CDR3 is TGTGCCAGCTCTCACTCCGGGACAGGGGGATACGAGCAGTACTTC. Translation gives CASSHSGTGGYEQYF.

The V call is TRBV19, the J call TRBJ2-1; D is undetermined. Trimming shortened V by 7 bases and J by 7 bases, and 8 bases separated the two germline ends. CDR1 and CDR2 from the germline V gene are LNHDA and SQIVND (reference sequence). The CDR3 length is 11 residues. Here the CDR3 reads CASTWVNEQFF. CDR3 DNA: TGTGCCAGTACTTGGGTGAATGAGCAGTTCTTC.

This clonotype came up many times. This chain joins TRBV5-1 and TRBJ2-1, with TRBD2 matching over 9 bases. Germline V CDR1 and CDR2: SGHRS, YFSETQ. The CDR3 length is 15 residues. Unmatched junction bases numbered 11, after V lost 4 bases and J lost 9 bases. This CDR3 is CASSQGAGGVVEQFF. DNA of the CDR3: TGCGCCAGCAGCCAAGGAGCGGGGGGAGTGGTTGAGCAGTTCTTC.

Regarding this clonotype: This may arise from a read error, as a much more abundant clone is one base away. The V and J genes are TRBV3-1 and TRBJ1-2, with unresolved D. CDR3 length: 13 amino acids. Germline CDR1 LGHDT, CDR2 YNNKEL (reference sequence). Written as DNA, the CDR3 is TGTGCCCGCAGCCAAGAGCCGGACTATGGCTACACCTTC. Its protein is CARSQEPDYGYTF.